The clone carrying this TCR beta chain was counted a few times. Amplified regions were TCR beta CDR3 sequences from RNA transcripts. The primer set for the first-round RT-PCR of the TCR CDR3 was HTBI. One entry per CDR3 protein, called by TCRdb with MiXCR from the multiplex PCR reads. In the table there are about 680,000 distinct CDR3 sequences, about 35% of which are singletons. V dropped 3 bases and J dropped 6; count of bases not matched to a gene: 10. The CDR3 is made up of 15 amino acids. The germline gives CDR1 LGHNA, CDR2 YSLEER. Stability of Graves' hyperthyroidism was defined as absent ophthalmopathy progression within 18 months. The sample originates from a study of T cells in Graves' hyperthyroidism and ophthalmopathy.

The chain recombines TRBV4-3 with TRBJ1-2, with TRBD1 matching 7 bases. Sequencing was carried out using blood. This receptor was identified in a woman in her forties with Graves' hyperthyroidism. CDR3 amino acids: CASSQGDRALDGYTF. CDR3 coding DNA: TGCGCCAGCAGCCAGGGAGACAGGGCCTTGGATGGCTACACCTTC.